This T cell receptor beta chain is drawn from a study of blood T cell repertoires in COVID-19. Study-wide background: Acute and convalescent COVID-19 samples came from the United States, Italy and Spain. The cDNA or gDNA used as material had been derived from T cells, B-cell-depleted T cells, or PBMCs.

The CDR3 has 13 amino acids. Trimming took 10 bases from V and 8 from J; bases not matched to a gene: 10. Germline values: CDR1 SGHRS, CDR2 YFSETQ. As handled by the study authors: Amplification of reference gene primers provided the estimated nucleated cell counts. Repertoires were generated with immunoSEQ multiplex PCR, while TCRdb's copy carries only in-frame clones and drops some. From that table come the V and J calls and clone size; the DNA was used to work out D and trimming. This table holds 350,000 to 500,000 clones, around 90% found once. Patients in Seattle were enrolled during active infection, then followed longitudinally.

The chain joins TRBV5-1 to TRBJ1-4; 8 bases match TRBD1. The source material was peripheral blood. The receptor was derived from a man aged 18 to 30 with COVID-19, enrolled during active disease. The CDR3 protein is CASSDREGEKLFF. In DNA, the CDR3 is TGCGCCTCCTCGGACAGGGAGGGAGAAAAACTGTTTTTT.